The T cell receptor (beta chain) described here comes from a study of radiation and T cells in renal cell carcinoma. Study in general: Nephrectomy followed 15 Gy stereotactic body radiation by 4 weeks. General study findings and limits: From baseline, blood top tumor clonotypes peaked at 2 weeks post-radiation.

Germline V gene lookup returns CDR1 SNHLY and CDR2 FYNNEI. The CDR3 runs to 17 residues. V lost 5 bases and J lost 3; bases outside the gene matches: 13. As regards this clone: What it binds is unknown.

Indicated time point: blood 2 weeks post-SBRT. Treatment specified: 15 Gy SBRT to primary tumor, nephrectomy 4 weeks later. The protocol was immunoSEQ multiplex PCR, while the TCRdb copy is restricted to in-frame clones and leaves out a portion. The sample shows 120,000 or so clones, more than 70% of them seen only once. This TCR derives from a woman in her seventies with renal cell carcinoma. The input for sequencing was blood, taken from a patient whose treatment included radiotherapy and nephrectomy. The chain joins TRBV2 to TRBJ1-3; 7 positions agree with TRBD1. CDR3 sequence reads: CASSPARDSILGNTIYF. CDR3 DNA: TGTGCCAGCAGTCCAGCCCGGGACAGTATCCTTGGAAACACCATATATTTT.